This T cell receptor (beta chain) was captured in a study of blood T cell repertoires in COVID-19. Background on the study: Sites across the United States, Italy and Spain contributed samples from acute and convalescent COVID-19. T cells, B-cell-depleted T cells, or PBMCs supplied cDNA or gDNA.

CDR3 length: 14 residues. V lost 2 bases, J lost 8 bases, and 3 bases stayed unmatched. The germline CDR1 and CDR2 sequences are SGDLS and YYNGEE. Some clones are missing from TCRdb's copy, which holds only in-frame ones; the method was immunoSEQ multiplex PCR. This sample yields 50,000 to 60,000 clones, of which about nine tenths are seen a single time; approximately 6% belongs to the top ten. The chain links TRBV9 to TRBJ1-6, with 8 nucleotides matching TRBD1. Sequenced material: peripheral blood. The sequence derives from a man aged 35 to 55 with acute or convalescent COVID-19. For the CDR3, the DNA is TGTGCCAGCAGCGTCGGACAGGGCGATTCACCCCTCCACTTT. Residues: CASSVGQGDSPLHF.